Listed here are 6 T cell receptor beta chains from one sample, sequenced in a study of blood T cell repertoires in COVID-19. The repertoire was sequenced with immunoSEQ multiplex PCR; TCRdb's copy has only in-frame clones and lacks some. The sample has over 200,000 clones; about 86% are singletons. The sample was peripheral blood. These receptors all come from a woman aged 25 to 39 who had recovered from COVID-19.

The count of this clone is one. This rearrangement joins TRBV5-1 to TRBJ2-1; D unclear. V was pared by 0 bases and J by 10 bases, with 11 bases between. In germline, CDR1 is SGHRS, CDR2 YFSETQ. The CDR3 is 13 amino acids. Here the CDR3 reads CASSLERQNEQFF. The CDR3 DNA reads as TGCGCCAGCAGCTTGGAGAGGCAGAACGAGCAGTTCTTC.

The CDR3 reads CASSPLSGGNTDTQYF. The CDR3 DNA reads as TGTGCCAGCTCACCACTTAGCGGGGGCAACACAGATACGCAGTATTTT. The V call is TRBV18, the J call TRBJ2-3; 9 nucleotides match TRBD2. Germline CDR1 and CDR2: KGHSH and LQKENI. V lost 1 base to trimming and J lost 2 bases; unmatched junction nucleotides: 4. This CDR3 has 16 amino acids.

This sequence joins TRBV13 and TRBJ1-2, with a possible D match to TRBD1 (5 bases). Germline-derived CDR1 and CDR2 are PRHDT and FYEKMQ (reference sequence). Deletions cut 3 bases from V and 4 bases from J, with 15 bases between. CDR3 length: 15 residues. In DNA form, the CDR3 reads TGTGCCAGCAGCTTTAAGACAGACCGGGCCTATGGCTACACCTTC. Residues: CASSFKTDRAYGYTF.

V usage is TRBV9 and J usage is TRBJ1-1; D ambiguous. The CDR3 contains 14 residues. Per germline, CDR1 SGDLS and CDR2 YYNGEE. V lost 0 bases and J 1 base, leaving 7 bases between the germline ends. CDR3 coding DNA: TGTGCCAGCAGCGTAGTTGCGCAGAACACTGAAGCTTTCTTT. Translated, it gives CASSVVAQNTEAFF.

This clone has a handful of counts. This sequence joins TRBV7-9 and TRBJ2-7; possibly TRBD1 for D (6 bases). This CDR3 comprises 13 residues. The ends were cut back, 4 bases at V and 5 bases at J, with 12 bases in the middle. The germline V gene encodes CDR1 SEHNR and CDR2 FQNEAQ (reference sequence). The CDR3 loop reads CASSSPPGDEQYF. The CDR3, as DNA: TGTGCCAGCAGCTCTCCTCCAGGGGACGAGCAGTACTTC.

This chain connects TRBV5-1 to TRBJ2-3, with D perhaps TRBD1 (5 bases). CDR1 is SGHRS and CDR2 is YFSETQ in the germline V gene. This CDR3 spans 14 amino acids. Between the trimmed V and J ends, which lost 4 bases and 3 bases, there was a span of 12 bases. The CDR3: CASSLEAGTDTQYF. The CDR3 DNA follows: TGCGCCAGCAGCCTTGAAGCAGGGACAGATACGCAGTATTTT.